This entry is about one T cell receptor beta chain. The sample is drawn from a study of T cells after posttransplantation cyclophosphamide. Cells defined as naive were viable CD3+CD4+ or CD3+CD8+ and CCR7+CD45RA+CD45RO-CD95-CD27+CD28+. The assay was immunoSEQ multiplex PCR, and TCRdb's table has in-frame clones only and misses some. The sample holds under 40,000 clones, 91% seen once. The germline CDR1 and CDR2 sequences are LNHDA and SQIVND (reference sequence). CDR3 length equals 14 residues. V lost 4 bases and J 2 bases, leaving 12 bases between the germline ends. The receptor was isolated from a man aged 25-45 years in good health and a related stem cell transplant donor. The chain uses TRBV19 and TRBJ2-7; possible D gene TRBD2, 6 bases. The sample consisted of naive CD4+ T cells sorted from blood. This CDR3 reads CASSTDGRTYEQYF. Written as DNA, the CDR3 is TGTGCCAGTAGTACGGACGGGAGAACCTACGAGCAGTACTTC. The full variable domain, rest sourced from reference TRBV19 and TRBJ2-7, is DGGITQSPKYLFRKEGQNVTLSCEQNLNHDAMYWYRQDPGQGLRLIYYSQIVNDFQKGDIAEGYSVSREKKESFPLTVTSAQKNPTAFYLCASSTDGRTYEQYFGPGTRLTVT.